The sequence of this TCR beta chain was determined in a study of blood T cell repertoires in COVID-19. In the study overall: Nucleic acid was either cDNA or gDNA, and it came from T cells, B-cell-depleted T cells, or PBMCs.

The assay was immunoSEQ multiplex PCR, and TCRdb's table has in-frame clones only and misses some. The sample has nearly 110,000 clones, about 93% seen once. J gave up 1 base and V 5 bases, and 2 bases lay outside the gene matches. Germline V gene sequence: CDR1 LNHDA, CDR2 SQIVND (reference sequence). There are 14 residues in the CDR3. Sequenced material: peripheral blood. This TCR derives from a woman under 40 with acute or convalescent COVID-19. V gene TRBV19 combines with J gene TRBJ2-3; 8 nucleotides agree with TRBD2. CDR3 loop: CASSPGGGTDTQYF. CDR3 nucleotide sequence: TGTGCCAGTAGTCCGGGGGGGGGCACAGATACGCAGTATTTT. Variable domain in full (rest from reference TRBV19 and TRBJ2-3): DGGITQSPKYLFRKEGQNVTLSCEQNLNHDAMYWYRQDPGQGLRLIYYSQIVNDFQKGDIAEGYSVSREKKESFPLTVTSAQKNPTAFYLCASSPGGGTDTQYFGPGTRLTVL.